This TCR beta chain was recorded in a study of STAT3 mutations in large granular lymphocyte leukemia. Study results and limitations: At least one immunodominant TCR beta clonotype appeared in every T-cell large granular lymphocyte leukemia patient. Suggested: STAT3 mutation was not the ancestral event for these clonal expansions. Treatment regimens differed across patients between samplings.

The protocol was immunoSEQ multiplex PCR, while the TCRdb copy is restricted to in-frame clones and leaves out a portion. The table shows about 42,000 clones, with around 80% occurring only once. J gave up 3 bases and V 6 bases, and 10 bases lay outside the gene matches. Germline-derived CDR1 and CDR2 are MDHEN and SYDVKM. This CDR3 comprises 15 residues. With regard to this clone: Its antigen is currently unknown.

The chain combines TRBV28 with TRBJ1-2, with TRBD1 matching 7 bases. Sequenced sample: PBMCs. The receptor was isolated from a human donor with T large granular lymphocyte leukemia. Some clones in this sample may be carry-over from other donors' samples. CDR3 in amino acids: CASRLPQGGDYGYTF. In DNA, the CDR3 is TGTGCCAGCAGGCTCCCCCAGGGGGGAGACTATGGCTACACCTTC.